This is a list of T cell receptor beta chains from one sample in a study of T cells in Graves' hyperthyroidism and ophthalmopathy. TCRdb analysed the multiplex PCR reads with MiXCR anew, one entry per CDR3 protein. The table has 300,000 to 450,000 distinct CDR3 sequences, approximately 25% seen once. The sample was blood. The receptors shown here come from a man between 50 and 59 years old with Graves' hyperthyroidism. CDR3s include the opening cysteine and the closing phenylalanine or tryptophan. D genes are given only for firm matches. Part of the rows lack a size; the others show once, few, many or a class for expanded clones.

CSASGTGGNQPQHF,TGCAGTGCCTCCGGGACAGGGGGCAATCAGCCCCAGCATTTT,many,TRBD1,TRBJ1-5,TRBV20-1
CASREITGFSLLEQYF,TGTGCCAGCAGGGAAATTACAGGGTTTTCGCTACTCGAGCAGTACTTC,-,-,TRBJ2-7,TRBV6-2/TRBV6-3
CASSSRASSTDTQYF,TGTGCCAGCAGCTCCCGGGCCTCGAGCACAGATACGCAGTATTTT,many,-,TRBJ2-3,TRBV7-3
CSVGASGSKDTQYF,TGCAGCGTGGGGGCTAGCGGGAGTAAAGATACGCAGTATTTT,-,TRBD2,TRBJ2-3,TRBV29-1
CASSAIGGGPGDTQYF,TGTGCCAGCAGCGCCATAGGGGGAGGGCCAGGAGATACGCAGTATTTT,many,-,TRBJ2-3,TRBV11-2
CASRSRVTYNSPLHF,TGTGCCAGCAGAAGCAGGGTGACCTATAATTCACCCCTCCACTTT,-,-,TRBJ1-6,TRBV27
CASSLPTGGQETQYF,TGTGCCAGCAGTTTACCTACGGGCGGACAAGAGACCCAGTACTTC,-,-,TRBJ2-5,TRBV28
CATSRFDLSPEAFF,TGTGCCACCAGCCGCTTCGATCTCTCTCCTGAAGCTTTCTTT,-,-,TRBJ1-1,TRBV15
CASSARQDREAFF,TGCGCCAGCAGCGCACGACAGGACCGAGAAGCTTTCTTT,few,-,TRBJ1-1,TRBV5-1
CASNLGGAVATGELFF,TGTGCCAGTAATTTAGGGGGCGCGGTTGCCACCGGGGAGCTGTTTTTT,-,TRBD1,TRBJ2-2,TRBV19
CASEGLVTGELFF,TGTGCCAGCGAGGGACTAGTTACCGGGGAGCTGTTTTTT,-,TRBD2,TRBJ2-2,TRBV7-9
CASGQGGYTF,TGTGCCAGCGGGCAAGGGGGCTACACCTTC,-,-,TRBJ1-2,TRBV2
CSARETTTSYEQYF,TGCAGTGCTAGGGAGACTACCACCTCCTACGAGCAGTACTTC,many,-,TRBJ2-7,TRBV20-1
CASSQQPGQNTGELFF,TGCGCCAGCAGCCAACAACCGGGACAGAACACCGGGGAGCTGTTTTTT,few,-,TRBJ2-2,TRBV4-1
CATSLGSYNEQFF,TGTGCCACCAGCTTGGGGTCCTACAATGAGCAGTTCTTC,few,-,TRBJ2-1,TRBV24-1
CASSFLKLYNEQFF,TGTGCCAGCAGTTTCCTTAAGCTCTACAATGAGCAGTTCTTC,many,-,TRBJ2-1,TRBV12-3/TRBV12-4
CASTPAARRSYEQYF,TGTGCCAGCACCCCTGCAGCGAGAAGGTCCTACGAGCAGTACTTC,many,-,TRBJ2-7,TRBV28
CASSEAGSPLHF,TGTGCCAGCAGTGAGGCGGGCTCACCCCTCCACTTT,-,-,TRBJ1-6,TRBV2
CASSRQQVGETQYF,TGTGCCAGCTCTAGGCAACAGGTCGGTGAGACCCAGTACTTC,-,-,TRBJ2-5,TRBV18
CASSVRGDEQFF,TGTGCCAGCAGTGTAAGGGGCGATGAGCAGTTCTTC,few,-,TRBJ2-1,TRBV6-1
CASSILPGEYQPQHF,TGTGCCAGCAGTATACTCCCGGGGGAGTATCAGCCCCAGCATTTT,few,-,TRBJ1-5,TRBV6-5
CASRPSGYYEQYF,TGTGCCAGCAGACCTAGCGGCTACTACGAGCAGTACTTC,few,TRBD2,TRBJ2-7,TRBV3-1
CASSFLGVGREAFF,TGTGCCAGCAGTTTTCTGGGCGTCGGTCGTGAAGCTTTCTTT,many,-,TRBJ1-1,TRBV12-3/TRBV12-4
CASSLVGFMNTEAFF,TGTGCCAGCAGCTTAGTGGGGTTTATGAACACTGAAGCTTTCTTT,few,-,TRBJ1-1,TRBV7-2
CASSPPTGGKGYTF,TGTGCCAGCAGCCCGCCGACAGGGGGGAAAGGCTACACCTTC,-,TRBD1,TRBJ1-2,TRBV5-4
CVSSLARWGRGSTEAFF,TGTGTCAGCAGCTTAGCCCGATGGGGCAGGGGAAGCACTGAAGCTTTCTTT,-,-,TRBJ1-1,TRBV11-3
CASSLYTANTGELFF,TGTGCCAGCAGCTTGTACACCGCGAACACCGGGGAGCTGTTTTTT,few,-,TRBJ2-2,TRBV11-3
CASRQDAYEKLFF,TGTGCCAGCAGACAGGACGCCTACGAAAAACTGTTTTTT,few,-,TRBJ1-4,TRBV7-8
CASSPSGGFVYEQYF,TGTGCCAGCAGTCCCTCGGGGGGATTCGTATACGAGCAGTACTTC,many,TRBD2,TRBJ2-7,TRBV28
CASSFSGRGAAEQFF,TGTGCCAGCAGTTTTAGCGGGAGGGGAGCTGCTGAGCAGTTCTTC,-,TRBD2,TRBJ2-1,TRBV12-3/TRBV12-4
CASSSLAGGLNEQFF,TGCGCCAGCAGCTCCCTAGCGGGAGGATTGAATGAGCAGTTCTTC,many,TRBD2,TRBJ2-1,TRBV5-1
CASLRGLPGDEQFF,TGCGCCAGCCTCCGTGGACTCCCAGGCGATGAGCAGTTCTTC,-,-,TRBJ2-1,TRBV5-1
CSARDVAGRVNEQLF,TGCAGTGCTAGAGATGTGGCAGGGAGGGTTAATGAGCAGCTCTTC,-,TRBD2,TRBJ2-1,TRBV20-1
CSAATGTAIKAFF,TGCAGTGCTGCGACCGGGACCGCTATCAAAGCTTTCTTT,-,-,TRBJ1-1,TRBV20-1
CASSHQLAHLGYYEQYF,TGTGCCAGCAGCCACCAACTAGCGCACCTAGGGTACTACGAGCAGTACTTC,many,TRBD2,TRBJ2-7,TRBV7-2
CASSSGLAGEETQYF,TGTGCCAGCAGCTCGGGACTAGCGGGAGAAGAGACCCAGTACTTC,many,TRBD2,TRBJ2-5,TRBV7-9
CASSLAGASTEAFF,TGCGCCAGCAGCTTGGCAGGGGCGAGCACTGAAGCTTTCTTT,-,-,TRBJ1-1,TRBV5-1
CASSKQLSNQPQHF,TGTGCCAGCAGTAAACAGCTTAGCAATCAGCCCCAGCATTTT,-,-,TRBJ1-5,TRBV2
CASSYSMRETKYEQYF,TGTGCCAGCAGTTACTCTATGCGAGAAACAAAGTACGAGCAGTACTTC,-,-,TRBJ2-7,TRBV6-2/TRBV6-3
CSVYAGNSPLHF,TGCAGTGTCTACGCGGGGAATTCACCCCTCCACTTT,-,-,TRBJ1-6,TRBV20-1
CASSIGILSNQPQHF,TGTGCCAGTAGTATCGGGATACTTAGCAATCAGCCCCAGCATTTT,many,-,TRBJ1-5,TRBV19
CASSTQSGRVNEQFF,TGCGCCAGCAGCACCCAGAGCGGGAGGGTCAATGAGCAGTTCTTC,-,TRBD2,TRBJ2-1,TRBV5-1
CASSLSPGAPVAGVNEQFF,TGTGCCAGCAGCTTAAGCCCAGGAGCCCCGGTCGCGGGAGTAAATGAGCAGTTCTTC,-,TRBD2,TRBJ2-1,TRBV7-3
CASSHRDRKYEQFF,TGTGCCAGCAGCCACCGGGACAGGAAATATGAGCAGTTCTTC,-,TRBD1,TRBJ2-1,TRBV6-2/TRBV6-3
CASSYSSAYEQYF,TGTGCCAGCAGTTACTCGAGCGCCTACGAGCAGTACTTC,many,-,TRBJ2-7,TRBV6-6